The source of this TCR beta chain is a study of cytomegalovirus exposure and HLA in healthy donors. Both 60 Vbeta primers and 13 Jbeta primers went into the PCR. Using immunoSEQ multiplex PCR, the repertoire was profiled, and TCRdb retains in-frame clones only, with some absent. The sample consists of about 140,000 clones, 73% of them appearing once. On this clone: Its matching antigen is unknown.

Overall study findings and caveats: Several of the most significant clusters appeared, in a later analysis, to be linked to common viral pathogens. Presence/absence analyses rested on an assumption that sequencing depth was roughly uniform across donors.

Specimen: PBMCs. This receptor was obtained from a middle-aged woman in good health and CMV-seronegative.

The CDR3 region is CASSFWGPGNTIYF. CDR3 DNA sequence: TGTGCCAGCAGCTTTTGGGGGCCTGGAAACACCATATATTTT. This rearrangement joins TRBV5-4 to TRBJ1-3; D may be TRBD1 (6 bases). Trimming left V 2 bases short and J 2 bases short, with 8 bases between. The CDR3 has 14 amino acids. Germline assignment: CDR1 SGHNT and CDR2 YYREEE (reference sequence). Complete variable domain (other parts from reference TRBV5-4 and TRBJ1-3): ETGVTQSPTHLIKTRGQQVTLRCSSQSGHNTVSWYQQALGQGPQFIFQYYREEENGRGNFPPRFSGLQFPNYSSELNVNALELDDSALYLCASSFWGPGNTIYFGEGSWLTVV.